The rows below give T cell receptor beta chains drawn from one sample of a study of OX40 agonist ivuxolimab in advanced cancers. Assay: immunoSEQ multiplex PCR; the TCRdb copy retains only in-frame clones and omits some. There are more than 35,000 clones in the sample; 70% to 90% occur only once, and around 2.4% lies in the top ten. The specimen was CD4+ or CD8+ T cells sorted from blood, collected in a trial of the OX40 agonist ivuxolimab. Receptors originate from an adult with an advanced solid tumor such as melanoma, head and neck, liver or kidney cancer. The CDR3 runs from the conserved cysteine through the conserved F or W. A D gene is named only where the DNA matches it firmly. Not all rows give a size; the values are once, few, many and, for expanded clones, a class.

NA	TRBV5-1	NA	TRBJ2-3	TGCGCCAGCAGCTTTTTCCGGGGCACAGATACGCAGTATTTT	CASSFFRGTDTQYF
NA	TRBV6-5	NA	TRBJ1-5	TGTGCCAGCGAGAGGGGGGATTTGCATCAGCCCCAGCATTTT	CASERGDLHQPQHF
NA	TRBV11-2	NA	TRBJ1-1	TGTGCCAGCAGCTTAGGAGGGGCCTCTCCCGCTTTCTTT	CASSLGGASPAFF
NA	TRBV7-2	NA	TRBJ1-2	TGTGCCAGCAACCTCCAGGGGCCTAACTATGGCTACACCTTC	CASNLQGPNYGYTF
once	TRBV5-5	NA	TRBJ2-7	TGTGCCAGCAGCTTGTTGCGGGGACGGACCTACGAGCAGTACTTC	CASSLLRGRTYEQYF
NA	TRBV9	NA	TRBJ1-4	TGTGCCAGCAGCGTAGCTCCGAGACACGGAAATGAAAAACTGTTTTTT	CASSVAPRHGNEKLFF
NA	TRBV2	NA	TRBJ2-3	TGTGCCAGCAAAGGAGGGGCCAGCACAGATACGCAGTATTTT	CASKGGASTDTQYF
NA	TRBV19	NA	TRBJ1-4	TGTGCCGCTGGAGAGGGACTCTCAACTAATGAAAAACTGTTTTTT	CAAGEGLSTNEKLFF
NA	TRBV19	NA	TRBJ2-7	TGTGCCAGTAGTATGGGTGACTACGAGCAGTACTTC	CASSMGDYEQYF
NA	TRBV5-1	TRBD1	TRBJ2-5	TGCGCCAGCAGCCTGGGGGGGACAGGGGTTTCAGAGACCCAGTACTTC	CASSLGGTGVSETQYF
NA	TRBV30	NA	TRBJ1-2	TGTGCCTGGAGTCCCCCGAGGGGGGCCTCAGGCTACACCTTC	CAWSPPRGASGYTF
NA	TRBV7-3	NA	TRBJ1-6	TGTGCCAGCAGCTTAGTCGGGATGGGGTCACCCCTCCACTTT	CASSLVGMGSPLHF
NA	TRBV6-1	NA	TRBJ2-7	TGTGCCAGCAGTGATCTAGGCGGGTACGAGCAGTACTTC	CASSDLGGYEQYF
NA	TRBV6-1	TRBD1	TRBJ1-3	TGTGCCAGCAGTGAGGGACAGGCTAGTGGAAACACCATATATTTT	CASSEGQASGNTIYF
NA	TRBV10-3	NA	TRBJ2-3	TGTGCCATCAGTGGATCAGGGGAAACCACAGATACGCAGTATTTT	CAISGSGETTDTQYF
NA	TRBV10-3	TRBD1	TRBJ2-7	TGTGCCATCAGTCAAGGGACAGGGGGCTCCTACGAGCAGTACTTC	CAISQGTGGSYEQYF
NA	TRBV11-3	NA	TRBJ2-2	TGTGCCAGCAGCCCCGTGAGGGGGTGGGGGGGCGACGGGGAGCTGTTTTTT	CASSPVRGWGGDGELFF
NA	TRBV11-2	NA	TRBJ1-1	TGTGCCAGCAGCTTAGCCCGGGTAGGGAACACTGAAGCTTTCTTT	CASSLARVGNTEAFF
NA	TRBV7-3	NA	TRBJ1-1	TGTGCCAGCAGTAGTCGAGGGGGCACTGAAGCTTTCTTT	CASSSRGGTEAFF
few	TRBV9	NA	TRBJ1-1	TGTGCCAGCAGCGATAGACAGGACACTGAAGCTTTCTTT	CASSDRQDTEAFF
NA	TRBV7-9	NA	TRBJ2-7	TGTGCCAGCAGCCCCGTTGGCAACTACGAGCAGTACTTC	CASSPVGNYEQYF
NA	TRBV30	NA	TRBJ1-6	TGTGCCTGGGCCCAAGTGGTGTTTGGTTATTCACCCCTCCACTTT	CAWAQVVFGYSPLHF
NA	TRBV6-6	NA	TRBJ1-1	TGTGCCAGCAGTTTCGGGGGCATGAACACTGAAGCTTTCTTT	CASSFGGMNTEAFF
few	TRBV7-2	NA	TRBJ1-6	TGTGCCAGCAGCTTAGGGGTAGGCAGGGTAGACTCACCCCTCCACTTT	CASSLGVGRVDSPLHF
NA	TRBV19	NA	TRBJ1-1	TGTGCCAGTCTAGGACGGCAGGTTAACACTGAAGCTTTCTTT	CASLGRQVNTEAFF
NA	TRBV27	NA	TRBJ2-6	TGTGCCAGCAGTTCGGGACGGCTCTCTGGGGCCAACGTCCTGACTTTC	CASSSGRLSGANVLTF
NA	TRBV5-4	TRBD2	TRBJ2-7	TGTGCCAGCAGCCAAGAGGTCAAGGCGGGGGGGCCGGGCGAGCAGTACTTC	CASSQEVKAGGPGEQYF
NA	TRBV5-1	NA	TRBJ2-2	TGCGCCAGCAGCTATTGGGACTCCCAAACCGGGGAGCTGTTTTTT	CASSYWDSQTGELFF
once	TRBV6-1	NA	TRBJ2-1	TGTGCCAGCAGTGAAGGGGGACGGGGGACCAATGAGCAGTTCTTC	CASSEGGRGTNEQFF
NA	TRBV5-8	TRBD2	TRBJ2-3	TGTGCCAGCAGCTTGGGGACTAGCGGGGGGACTAGCACAGATACGCAGTATTTT	CASSLGTSGGTSTDTQYF
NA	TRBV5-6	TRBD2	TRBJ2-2	TGTGCCAGCAGCTTTAACCCCGGGAGGTCCGGGGAGCTGTTTTTT	CASSFNPGRSGELFF
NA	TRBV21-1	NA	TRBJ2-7	TGTGCCAGCAGCAAAGATCATATGAGGTGGGGCTACGAGCAGTACTTC	CASSKDHMRWGYEQYF
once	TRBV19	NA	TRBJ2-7	TGTGCCAGTAGTATTAGGGAAAGCTCCTACGAGCAGTACTTC	CASSIRESSYEQYF
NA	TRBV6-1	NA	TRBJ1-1	TGTGCCAGCAGCACCAGGAAATACACTGAAGCTTTCTTT	CASSTRKYTEAFF
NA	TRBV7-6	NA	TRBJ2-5	TGTGCCAGCAGCTTGAACCTGGGTCCCCAAGAGACCCAGTACTTC	CASSLNLGPQETQYF
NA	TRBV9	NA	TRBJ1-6	TGTGCCAGCAGCCCAGGACGGGGAAGTTCACCCCTCCACTTT	CASSPGRGSSPLHF
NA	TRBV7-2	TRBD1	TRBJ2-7	TGTGCCAGCAGCCCCTCGCCAGGGGGCTACGAGCAGTACTTC	CASSPSPGGYEQYF
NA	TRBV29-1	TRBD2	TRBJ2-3	TGCAGCGTTGAGTCTAGCGGGGGGGCAGATACGCAGTATTTT	CSVESSGGADTQYF
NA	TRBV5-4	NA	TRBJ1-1	TGTGCCAGCAGCTTAGAACCGAGGAACACTGAAGCTTTCTTT	CASSLEPRNTEAFF
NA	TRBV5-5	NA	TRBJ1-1	TGTGCCAGCAGCTTGGGTGTACGGGACACACAGAACACTGAAGCTTTCTTT	CASSLGVRDTQNTEAFF
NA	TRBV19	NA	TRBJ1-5	TGTGCCAGTAGTATATCCGGGGGAACTCAGCCCCAGCATTTT	CASSISGGTQPQHF
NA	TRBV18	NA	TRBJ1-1	TGTGCCAGCTCACCCCTCGGTAACACTGAAGCTTTCTTT	CASSPLGNTEAFF
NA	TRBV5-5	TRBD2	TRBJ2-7	TGTGCCAGCAGCTTTTTTAGCGGGCCGTCCTACGAGCAGTACTTC	CASSFFSGPSYEQYF
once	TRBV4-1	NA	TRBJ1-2	TGCGCCAGCAGCCAAGATAGGTCGGGGAACGGCTACACCTTC	CASSQDRSGNGYTF
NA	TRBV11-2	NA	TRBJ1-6	TGTGCCAGCAGCTTAGTTGGGGGGGGTTTCCACTTT	CASSLVGGGFHF
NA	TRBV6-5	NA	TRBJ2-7	TGTGCCAGCAGCAGGGATCTGGACGAGCAGTACTTC	CASSRDLDEQYF
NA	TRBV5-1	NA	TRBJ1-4	TGCGCCAGCAGACAGGGCCGGGGGGAAAAACTGTTTTTT	CASRQGRGEKLFF
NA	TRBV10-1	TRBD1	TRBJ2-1	TGCGCCAGCAGCCCCCACCGTCCCGGGACAGGGGACGGTGAGCAGTTCTTC	CASSPHRPGTGDGEQFF
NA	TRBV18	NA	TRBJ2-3	TGTGCCAGCTCACCACCTCGGGGGCGAAACACAGATACGCAGTATTTT	CASSPPRGRNTDTQYF
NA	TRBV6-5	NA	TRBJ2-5	TGTGCCAGCAGTTACTCGAGGGCGGAGGAGACCCAGTACTTC	CASSYSRAEETQYF
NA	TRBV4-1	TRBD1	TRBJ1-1	TGCGCCAGCAGCCCTGTCCTGGGGGACAGGTCAGGGAACACTGAAGCTTTCTTT	CASSPVLGDRSGNTEAFF
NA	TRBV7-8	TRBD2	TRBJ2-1	TGTGCCAGCAGCGCCCGGACTAGCGGGGGGTTTTCTGAGCAGTTCTTC	CASSARTSGGFSEQFF
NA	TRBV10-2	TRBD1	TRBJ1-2	TGCGCCAGCAGTGGGACGGACAGGCAATTGCCTTATGGCTACACCTTC	CASSGTDRQLPYGYTF
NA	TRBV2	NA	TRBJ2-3	TGTGCCAGCTCTGGGGGATACCAAAGGAATACGCAGTATTTT	CASSGGYQRNTQYF
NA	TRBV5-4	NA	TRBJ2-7	TGTGCCAGCAGCTGGGGGGGGACAGGATCCTACGAGCAGTACTTC	CASSWGGTGSYEQYF
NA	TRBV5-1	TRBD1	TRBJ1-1	TGCGCCAGCAGCTCGACAGGGATTGGCACTGAAGCTTTCTTT	CASSSTGIGTEAFF
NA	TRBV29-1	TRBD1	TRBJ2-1	TGCAGCGTTGGCCTCCCTCCAGGGGGCAATGAGCAGTTCTTC	CSVGLPPGGNEQFF
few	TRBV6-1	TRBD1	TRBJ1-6	TGTGCCAGCAGCAACTCGGGACAGGGACGTTCACCCCTCCACTTT	CASSNSGQGRSPLHF
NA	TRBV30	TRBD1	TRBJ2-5	TGTGCCTGGAGTTCAGGACAGGGGAGAGAGACCCAGTACTTC	CAWSSGQGRETQYF